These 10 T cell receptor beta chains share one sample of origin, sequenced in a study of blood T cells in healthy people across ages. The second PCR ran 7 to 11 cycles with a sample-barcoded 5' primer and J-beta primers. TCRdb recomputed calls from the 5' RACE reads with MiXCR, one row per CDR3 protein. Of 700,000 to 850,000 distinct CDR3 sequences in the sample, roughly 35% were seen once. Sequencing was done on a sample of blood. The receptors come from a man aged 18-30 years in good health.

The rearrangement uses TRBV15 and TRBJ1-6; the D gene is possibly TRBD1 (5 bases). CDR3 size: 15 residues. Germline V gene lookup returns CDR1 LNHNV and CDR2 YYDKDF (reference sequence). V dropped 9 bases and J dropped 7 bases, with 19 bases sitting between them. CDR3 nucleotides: TGTGCCACTCGGGGCTCCGAAGTCGGAAATTCACCCCTCCACTTT. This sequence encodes CATRGSEVGNSPLHF.

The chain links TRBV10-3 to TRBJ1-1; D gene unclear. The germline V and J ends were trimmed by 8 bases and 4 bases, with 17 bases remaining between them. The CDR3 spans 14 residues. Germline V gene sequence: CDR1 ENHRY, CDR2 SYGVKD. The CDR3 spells CAIAGEWRCTEAFF. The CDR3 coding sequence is TGTGCCATCGCCGGAGAGTGGAGATGCACTGAAGCTTTCTTT.

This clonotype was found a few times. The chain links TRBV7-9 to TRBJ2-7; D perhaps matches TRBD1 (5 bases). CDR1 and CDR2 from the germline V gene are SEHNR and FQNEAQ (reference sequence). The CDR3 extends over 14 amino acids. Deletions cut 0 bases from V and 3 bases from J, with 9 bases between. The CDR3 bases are TGTGCCAGCAGCTTAGCGACAGTGTACTACGAGCAGTACTTC. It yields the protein CASSLATVYYEQYF.

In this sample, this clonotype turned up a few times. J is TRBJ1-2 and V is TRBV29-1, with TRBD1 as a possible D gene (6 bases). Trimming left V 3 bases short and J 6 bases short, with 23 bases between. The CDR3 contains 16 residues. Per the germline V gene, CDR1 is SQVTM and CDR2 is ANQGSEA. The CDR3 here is CSVDLTGQGRFDGYTF. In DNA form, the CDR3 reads TGCAGCGTTGATTTAACGGGGCAGGGGAGGTTCGATGGCTACACCTTC.

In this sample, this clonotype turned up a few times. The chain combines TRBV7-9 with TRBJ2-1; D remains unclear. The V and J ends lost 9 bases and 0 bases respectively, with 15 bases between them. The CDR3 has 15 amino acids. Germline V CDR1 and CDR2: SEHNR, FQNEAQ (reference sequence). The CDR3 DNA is TGTGCCAGTACCCTTGAAGGGATCTCCTACAATGAGCAGTTCTTC. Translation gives CASTLEGISYNEQFF.

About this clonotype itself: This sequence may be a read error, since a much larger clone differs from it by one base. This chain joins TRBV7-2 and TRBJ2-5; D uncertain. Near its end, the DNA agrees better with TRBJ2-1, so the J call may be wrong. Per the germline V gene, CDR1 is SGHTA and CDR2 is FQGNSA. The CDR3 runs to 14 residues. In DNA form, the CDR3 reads TGTGCCAGCAGCTTAGGGTTGTACCAAGAGACCCAGTTCTTC. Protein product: CASSLGLYQETQFF.

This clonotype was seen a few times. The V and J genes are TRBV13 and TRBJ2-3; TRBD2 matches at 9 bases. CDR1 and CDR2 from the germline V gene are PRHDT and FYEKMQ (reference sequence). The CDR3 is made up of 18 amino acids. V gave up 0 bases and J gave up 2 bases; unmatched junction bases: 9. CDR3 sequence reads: CASSLGLRGGWNTDTQYF. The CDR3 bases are TGTGCCAGCAGCTTAGGCTTGCGGGGGGGCTGGAACACAGATACGCAGTATTTT.

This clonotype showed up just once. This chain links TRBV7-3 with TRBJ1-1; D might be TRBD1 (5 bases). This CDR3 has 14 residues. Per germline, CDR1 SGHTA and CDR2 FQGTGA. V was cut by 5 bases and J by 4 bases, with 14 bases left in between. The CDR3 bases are TGTGCCAGCAGCCCCCAGGGATGGAGCACTGAAGCTTTCTTT. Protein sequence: CASSPQGWSTEAFF.

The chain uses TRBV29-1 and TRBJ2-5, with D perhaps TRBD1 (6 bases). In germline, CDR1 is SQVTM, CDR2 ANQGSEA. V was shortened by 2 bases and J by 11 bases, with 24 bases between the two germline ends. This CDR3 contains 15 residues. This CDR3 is CSVESGQGLNNEQYF. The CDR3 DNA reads TGCAGCGTTGAATCGGGGCAGGGGCTGAACAATGAGCAGTACTTC.

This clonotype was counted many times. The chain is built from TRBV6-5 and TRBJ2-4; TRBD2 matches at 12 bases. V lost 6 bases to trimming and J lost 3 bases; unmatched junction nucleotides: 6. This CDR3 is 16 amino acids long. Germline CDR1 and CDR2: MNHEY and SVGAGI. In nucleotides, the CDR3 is TGTGCCAGCAGGCCTCTAGCGGGGGGGAGCAAAAACATTCAGTACTTC. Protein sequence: CASRPLAGGSKNIQYF.